Presented here are 3 T cell receptor beta chains from one specimen sequenced in a study of shared clonotypes between healthy human individuals. Method: immunoSEQ multiplex PCR; TCRdb's copy keeps in-frame clones and lacks some. Among 2 million to 3 million clones, roughly 93% were seen once, and the ten largest hold 0.36%. Material for sequencing was naive CD4+ T cells from PBMCs. Subset of the sample: CD45RA+ positively selected. The receptors come from a man aged 18 to 35 in good health. Some clones in this sample may be carry-over from other donors' samples.

The V gene is TRBV29-1, the J gene TRBJ1-2; weak D call: TRBD1 (5 bases). This CDR3 contains 13 residues. Germline loops: CDR1 SQVTM, CDR2 ANQGSEA. The ends were cut back, 0 bases at V and 8 bases at J, with 13 bases in the middle. This CDR3 is CSVEDRGDWGYTF. The CDR3 DNA is TGCAGCGTTGAAGATCGAGGGGACTGGGGCTACACCTTC.

The chain has TRBV27 and TRBJ1-5; TRBD1 might be the D (5 bases). V shed 5 bases and J shed 3 bases, with 11 bases lying between them. The CDR3 spans 14 residues. Germline values: CDR1 MNHEY, CDR2 SMNVEV (reference sequence). The DNA for the CDR3 is TGTGCCAGCAGTCTCGGGACCCTCAATCAGCCCCAGCATTTT. Translation gives CASSLGTLNQPQHF.

With regard to this clone: Different DNA sequences within this sample yield the same CDR3. This chain connects TRBV7-9 to TRBJ1-3; no clear D. Deletions cut 1 base from V and 2 bases from J, with 6 bases between. Germline V gives CDR1 SEHNR, CDR2 FQNEAQ (reference sequence). The CDR3 is 14 amino acids. The CDR3 sequence: CASSLGVTGNTIYF. The CDR3 bases are TGTGCCAGCAGCTTAGGGGTAACTGGAAACACCATATATTTT.